This passage covers 7 T cell receptor beta chains from one sample sequenced in a study of regulatory dendritic cells for organ transplantation. Profiled with immunoSEQ multiplex PCR; TCRdb holds only in-frame clones, not every one. The sample holds 29,000 or so clones, 60% to 80% seen once. Sequenced: memory CD4+ T cells from blood. Subset meaning: CD45RO+ memory T cells. The source is a human donor in good health.

Regarding this clone: The sample contains more than one DNA sequence encoding this CDR3. The chain joins TRBV7-2 to TRBJ1-5; the D is unclear. V lost 2 bases and J 2 bases, leaving 4 bases between the germline ends. CDR1 is SGHTA and CDR2 is FQGNSA in the germline V gene. This CDR3 spans 13 amino acids. The CDR3 reads CASSLQGNQPQHF. DNA of the CDR3: TGTGCCAGCAGCTTACAGGGCAATCAGCCCCAGCATTTT.

This chain joins TRBV6-5 and TRBJ1-3, with D perhaps matching TRBD1 (5 bases). The CDR3 covers 15 residues. V was pared by 7 bases and J by 0 bases, with 13 bases between. Germline V gene data show CDR1 as MNHEY and CDR2 as SVGAGI. The chain's CDR3 is CASINSGGSGNTIYF. Written as DNA, the CDR3 is TGTGCCAGCATCAACTCGGGGGGCTCTGGAAACACCATATATTTT.

J is TRBJ2-7 and V is TRBV4-3, with D tentatively TRBD2 (5 bases). CDR3 length: 14 residues. V lost 0 bases to trimming and J lost 3 bases, with 9 bases between them. CDR1 and CDR2 from the germline V gene are LGHNA and YSLEER. CDR3 nucleotides: TGCGCCAGCAGCCAAGAATGGACTCTCTACGAGCAGTACTTC. It specifies CASSQEWTLYEQYF.

This clone was seen a handful of times. The chain carries TRBV19 and TRBJ1-1; TRBD1 is a possible D gene (5 bases). This CDR3 region has 14 residues. The V end was cut by 7 bases, the J end by 6 bases, with 18 bases between. CDR1 and CDR2 from the germline V gene are LNHDA and SQIVND (reference sequence). The CDR3 DNA sequence: TGTGCCAGTACCCTCGGGGGGAGGGGCCCTGAAGCTTTCTTT. It codes for CASTLGGRGPEAFF.

The chain links TRBV5-1 to TRBJ2-2, with no clear D. CDR1 and CDR2 (germline): SGHRS, YFSETQ. There are 12 residues in the CDR3. The ends were cut back, 2 bases at V and 4 bases at J, with 3 bases in the middle. The CDR3 region is CASSLTTGELFF. CDR3 sequence (DNA): TGCGCCAGCAGCTTAACCACCGGGGAGCTGTTTTTT.

This sequence joins TRBV14 and TRBJ2-3, with unresolved D. The V end lost 1 base, the J end lost 1 base, and 6 bases lay between the germline ends. The length of the CDR3 is 14 residues. The germline V gene has CDR1 SGHDN and CDR2 FVKESK. The CDR3 loop reads CASSQGLRTDTQYF. The CDR3 DNA reads TGTGCCAGCAGCCAAGGACTCCGCACAGATACGCAGTATTTT.

This clone was detected once. This chain joins TRBV18 and TRBJ1-1; no definite D call. Looked up from germline, CDR1 is KGHSH and CDR2 is LQKENI. Trimming took off 2 bases at V and 1 base at J, with 8 bases between the two ends. The CDR3 sequence is 14 residues long. CDR3 sequence: CASSPTSRNTEAFF. The CDR3 DNA sequence: TGTGCCAGCTCACCAACCAGTCGGAACACTGAAGCTTTCTTT.